Listed below are T cell receptor beta chains from one sample, sequenced in a study of blood T cell repertoires in COVID-19. Clones were sequenced by immunoSEQ multiplex PCR, and TCRdb holds only the in-frame ones, with some missing. The sample includes roughly 340,000 clones, approximately 89% seen only once; the top ten take more than 1.5%. The sequencing sample was made of PBMCs or T cells enriched from blood (not recorded which). The receptors here all came from a man between 35 and 55 years old in a cohort exposed to, infected with or recovered from COVID-19 (not recorded which). The CDR3 runs from the conserved cysteine through the conserved F or W. A D gene is named only where the DNA matches it firmly. Some rows mark clone size as missing; the rest say once, few, many or name a class of expanded clone.

v_gene: TRBV6-5; j_gene: TRBJ2-1; d_gene: .; abundance: .; CDR3nt: TGTGCCAGCCGAGTTTTGTTACTAAATGAGCAGTTCTTC; CDR3aa: CASRVLLLNEQFF
v_gene: TRBV28; j_gene: TRBJ1-2; d_gene: TRBD1; abundance: .; CDR3nt: TGTGCCAGCAGGGGACAGGGGAACTATGGCTACACCTTC; CDR3aa: CASRGQGNYGYTF
v_gene: TRBV6-1; j_gene: TRBJ1-2; d_gene: TRBD1; abundance: .; CDR3nt: TGTGCCAGCAGTGAAGAGGAGGGGGCCGCTTATGGCTACACCTTC; CDR3aa: CASSEEEGAAYGYTF
v_gene: TRBV5-1; j_gene: TRBJ2-7; d_gene: TRBD1; abundance: once; CDR3nt: TGCGCCAGCAGCTCGGGACAGGTCTCCTACGAGCAGTACTTC; CDR3aa: CASSSGQVSYEQYF
v_gene: TRBV4-1; j_gene: TRBJ1-5; d_gene: TRBD1; abundance: .; CDR3nt: TGCGCCAGCAGCCAAGGACAGGGGGCTGCTCAGCCCCAGCATTTT; CDR3aa: CASSQGQGAAQPQHF
v_gene: TRBV4-2; j_gene: TRBJ2-3; d_gene: TRBD2; abundance: .; CDR3nt: TGTGCCAGCAGCCTAGGGGCGACTAGCGGGACGGCAGATACGCAGTATTTT; CDR3aa: CASSLGATSGTADTQYF
v_gene: TRBV5-1; j_gene: TRBJ2-5; d_gene: TRBD2; abundance: once; CDR3nt: TGCGCCAGCAGCTCCGGGACTAGCATCGAGACCCAGTACTTC; CDR3aa: CASSSGTSIETQYF
v_gene: TRBV24-1; j_gene: TRBJ2-5; d_gene: .; abundance: once; CDR3nt: TGTGCCACCAGTGATAGGCCGACGGCGGAGAGAGAGACCCAGTACTTC; CDR3aa: CATSDRPTAERETQYF
v_gene: TRBV30; j_gene: TRBJ1-1; d_gene: TRBD1; abundance: .; CDR3nt: TGTGCCTGGGGGCCCGGCAGGGGGCGGATTGGCACTGAAGCTTTCTTT; CDR3aa: CAWGPGRGRIGTEAFF
v_gene: TRBV30; j_gene: TRBJ2-7; d_gene: TRBD1; abundance: .; CDR3nt: TGTGCCTGGAGTTACAGGGGGGTAGACGAGCAGTACTTC; CDR3aa: CAWSYRGVDEQYF
v_gene: TRBV29-1; j_gene: TRBJ1-3; d_gene: .; abundance: .; CDR3nt: TGCAGCGTTGGAGTGGGAGTTAAAGGGAACACCATATATTTT; CDR3aa: CSVGVGVKGNTIYF
v_gene: TRBV28; j_gene: TRBJ1-2; d_gene: .; abundance: .; CDR3nt: TGTGCCAGCAGTCCCCCGGTCCGGGGGGGCTATGGCTACACCTTC; CDR3aa: CASSPPVRGGYGYTF
v_gene: TRBV5-6; j_gene: TRBJ2-5; d_gene: .; abundance: .; CDR3nt: TGTGCCAGCAGCTGGGGCTCCCAAGAGACCCAGTACTTC; CDR3aa: CASSWGSQETQYF
v_gene: TRBV18; j_gene: TRBJ2-7; d_gene: TRBD2; abundance: .; CDR3nt: TGTGCCAGCTCACCACCGGTGGGAGGGCCCTACGAGCAGTACTTC; CDR3aa: CASSPPVGGPYEQYF
v_gene: TRBV4-1; j_gene: TRBJ1-2; d_gene: .; abundance: .; CDR3nt: TGCGCCAGCAGCCAAGTCGCCCGGGGAGGGCAGGGGTATGGCTACACCTTC; CDR3aa: CASSQVARGGQGYGYTF
v_gene: TRBV6-5; j_gene: TRBJ1-4; d_gene: TRBD1; abundance: .; CDR3nt: TGTGCCAGCCAGGGGGCGTCTGTTGAAAAACTGTTTTTT; CDR3aa: CASQGASVEKLFF
v_gene: TRBV11-2; j_gene: TRBJ1-4; d_gene: TRBD1; abundance: .; CDR3nt: TGTGCCAGCAGCGTAAGACAGGGGTCTAATGAAAAACTGTTTTTT; CDR3aa: CASSVRQGSNEKLFF
v_gene: TRBV7-2; j_gene: TRBJ2-7; d_gene: .; abundance: once; CDR3nt: TGTGCCAGCAGCTTAACGGGACACAACTCCTACGAGCAGTACTTC; CDR3aa: CASSLTGHNSYEQYF
v_gene: TRBV10-3; j_gene: TRBJ1-1; d_gene: .; abundance: .; CDR3nt: TGTGCCATCAGAACAGGAAACACTGAAGCTTTCTTT; CDR3aa: CAIRTGNTEAFF
v_gene: TRBV3-1/TRBV3-2; j_gene: TRBJ2-1; d_gene: TRBD2; abundance: .; CDR3nt: TGTGCCAGCAGCCCTTCGACTAGCGGGGTTTACAATGAGCAGTTCTTC; CDR3aa: CASSPSTSGVYNEQFF